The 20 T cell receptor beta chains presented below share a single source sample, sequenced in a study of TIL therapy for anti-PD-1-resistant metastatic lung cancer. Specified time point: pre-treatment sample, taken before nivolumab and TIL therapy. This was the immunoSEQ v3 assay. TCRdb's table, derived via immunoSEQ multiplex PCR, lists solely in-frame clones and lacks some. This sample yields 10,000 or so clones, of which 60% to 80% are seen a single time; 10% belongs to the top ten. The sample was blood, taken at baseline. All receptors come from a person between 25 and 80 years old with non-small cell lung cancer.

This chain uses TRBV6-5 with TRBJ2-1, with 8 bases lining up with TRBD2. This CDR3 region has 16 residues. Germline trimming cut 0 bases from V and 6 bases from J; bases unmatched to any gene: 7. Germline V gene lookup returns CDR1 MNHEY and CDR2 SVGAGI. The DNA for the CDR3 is TGTGCCAGCAGTTACTCGAAAGCGGGAGATGGCAATGAGCAGTTCTTC. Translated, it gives CASSYSKAGDGNEQFF.

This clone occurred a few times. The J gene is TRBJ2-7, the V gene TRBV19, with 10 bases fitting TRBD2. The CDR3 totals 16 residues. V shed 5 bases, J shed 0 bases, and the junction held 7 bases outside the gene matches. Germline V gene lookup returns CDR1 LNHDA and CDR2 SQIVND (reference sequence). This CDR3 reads CASSGRTSGSSYEQYF. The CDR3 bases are TGTGCCAGTAGTGGAAGGACTAGCGGAAGCTCCTACGAGCAGTACTTC. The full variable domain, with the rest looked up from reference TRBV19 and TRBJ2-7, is DGGITQSPKYLFRKEGQNVTLSCEQNLNHDAMYWYRQDPGQGLRLIYYSQIVNDFQKGDIAEGYSVSREKKESFPLTVTSAQKNPTAFYLCASSGRTSGSSYEQYFGPGTRLTVT.

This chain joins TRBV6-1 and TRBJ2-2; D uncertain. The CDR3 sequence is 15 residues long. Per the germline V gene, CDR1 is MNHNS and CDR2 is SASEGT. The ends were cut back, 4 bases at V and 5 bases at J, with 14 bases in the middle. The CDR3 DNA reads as TGTGCCAGCAGTGCCTTGTCAGCTCGGACCGGGGAGCTGTTTTTT. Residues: CASSALSARTGELFF.

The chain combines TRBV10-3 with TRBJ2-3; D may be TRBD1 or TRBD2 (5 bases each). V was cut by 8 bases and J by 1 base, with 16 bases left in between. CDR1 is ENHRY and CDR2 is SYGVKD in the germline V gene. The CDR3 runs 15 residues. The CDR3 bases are TGTGCCATCGGTTTACTAGAACAGGGCACAGATACGCAGTATTTT. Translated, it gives CAIGLLEQGTDTQYF.

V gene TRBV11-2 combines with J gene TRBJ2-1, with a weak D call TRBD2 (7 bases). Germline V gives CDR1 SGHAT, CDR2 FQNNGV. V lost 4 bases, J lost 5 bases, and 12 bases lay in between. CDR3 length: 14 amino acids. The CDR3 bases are TGTGCCAGCAGCTCTGGAGGGGGGGACAATGAGCAGTTCTTC. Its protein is CASSSGGGDNEQFF.

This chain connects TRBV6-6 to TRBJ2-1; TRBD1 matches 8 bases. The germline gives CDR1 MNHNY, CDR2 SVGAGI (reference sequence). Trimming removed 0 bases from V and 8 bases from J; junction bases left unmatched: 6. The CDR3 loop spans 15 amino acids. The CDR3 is CASSYSDRETDEQFF. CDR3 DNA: TGTGCCAGCAGTTACTCGGACAGGGAAACCGATGAGCAGTTCTTC.

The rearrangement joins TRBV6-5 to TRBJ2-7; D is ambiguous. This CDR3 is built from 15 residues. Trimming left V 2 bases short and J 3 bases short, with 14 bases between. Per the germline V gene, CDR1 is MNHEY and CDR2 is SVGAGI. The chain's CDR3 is CASSYNRPLGYEQYF. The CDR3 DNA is TGTGCCAGCAGTTACAATCGTCCCCTAGGCTACGAGCAGTACTTC.

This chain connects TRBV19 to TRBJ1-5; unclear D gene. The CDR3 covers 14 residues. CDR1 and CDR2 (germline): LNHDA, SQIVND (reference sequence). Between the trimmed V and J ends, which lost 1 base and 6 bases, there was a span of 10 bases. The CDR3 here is CASSIVSVGQPQHF. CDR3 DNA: TGTGCCAGTAGTATAGTCTCTGTTGGTCAGCCCCAGCATTTT.

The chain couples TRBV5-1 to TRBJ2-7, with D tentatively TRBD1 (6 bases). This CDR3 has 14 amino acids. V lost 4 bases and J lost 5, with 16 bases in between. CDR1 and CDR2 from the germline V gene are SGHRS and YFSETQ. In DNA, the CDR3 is TGCGCCAGCAGCCCGGAGAACACAGGGAACGAGCAGTACTTC. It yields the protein CASSPENTGNEQYF.

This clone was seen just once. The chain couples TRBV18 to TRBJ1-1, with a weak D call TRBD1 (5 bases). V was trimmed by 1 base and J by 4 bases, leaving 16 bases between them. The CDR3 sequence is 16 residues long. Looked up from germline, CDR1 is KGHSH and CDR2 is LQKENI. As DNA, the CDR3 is TGTGCCAGCTCACCACGGGAGGTTGGCCAGGGCACTGAAGCTTTCTTT. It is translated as CASSPREVGQGTEAFF.

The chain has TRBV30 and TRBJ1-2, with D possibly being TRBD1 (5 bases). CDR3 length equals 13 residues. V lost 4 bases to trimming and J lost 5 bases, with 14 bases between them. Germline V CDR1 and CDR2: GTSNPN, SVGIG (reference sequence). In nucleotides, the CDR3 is TGTGCCTGGAAGAGGGACCGGCCGTATGGCTACACCTTC. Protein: CAWKRDRPYGYTF.

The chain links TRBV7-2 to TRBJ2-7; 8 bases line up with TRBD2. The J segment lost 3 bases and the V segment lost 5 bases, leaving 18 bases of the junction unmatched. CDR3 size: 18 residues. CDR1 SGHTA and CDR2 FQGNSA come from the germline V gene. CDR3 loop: CASSRNPLSAGGHYEQYF. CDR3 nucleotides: TGTGCCAGCAGCCGGAACCCCCTCTCTGCGGGAGGACACTACGAGCAGTACTTC.

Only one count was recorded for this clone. DNA of the CDR3: TGTGCCAGCAGCTTAATTGCGGACACTGAAGCTTTCTTT. This gives the protein CASSLIADTEAFF. J is TRBJ1-1 and V is TRBV5-6; no clear D. The CDR3 is 13 amino acids. Trimming removed 2 bases at V and 3 bases at J, with 8 bases between. The germline V gene has CDR1 SGHDT and CDR2 YYEEEE.

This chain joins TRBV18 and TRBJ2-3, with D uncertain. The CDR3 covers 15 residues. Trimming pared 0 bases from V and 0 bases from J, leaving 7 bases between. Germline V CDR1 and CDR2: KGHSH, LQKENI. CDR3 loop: CASSPPAPSTDTQYF. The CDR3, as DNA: TGTGCCAGCTCACCACCGGCACCCAGCACAGATACGCAGTATTTT. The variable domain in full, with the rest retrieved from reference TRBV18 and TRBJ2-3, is NAGVMQNPRHLVRRRGQEARLRCSPMKGHSHVYWYRQLPEEGLKFMVYLQKENIIDESGMPKERFSAEFPKEGPSILRIQQVVRGDSAAYFCASSPPAPSTDTQYFGPGTRLTVL.

DNA for the CDR3: TGTGCCAGCAGCTCACGGAGATACCTCTTGAACACTGAAGCTTTCTTT. Translated: CASSSRRYLLNTEAFF. The chain employs TRBV5-8 and TRBJ1-1; no clear D. The V and J ends lost 3 bases and 0 bases respectively, with 15 bases between them. The germline CDR1 and CDR2 sequences are SGHTS and YDEGEE. The CDR3 length is 16 residues. The variable domain in full, with the rest retrieved from reference TRBV5-8 and TRBJ1-1, is EAGVTQSPTHLIKTRGQQATLRCSPISGHTSVYWYQQALGLGLQFLLWYDEGEERNRGNFPPRFSGRQFPNYSSELNVNALELEDSALYLCASSSRRYLLNTEAFFGQGTRLTVV.

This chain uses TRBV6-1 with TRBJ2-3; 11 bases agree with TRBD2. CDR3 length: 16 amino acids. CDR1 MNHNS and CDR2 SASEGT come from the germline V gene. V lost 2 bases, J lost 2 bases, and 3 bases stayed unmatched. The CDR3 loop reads CASSELAGGPTDTQYF. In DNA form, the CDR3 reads TGTGCCAGCAGTGAATTAGCGGGAGGGCCCACAGATACGCAGTATTTT.

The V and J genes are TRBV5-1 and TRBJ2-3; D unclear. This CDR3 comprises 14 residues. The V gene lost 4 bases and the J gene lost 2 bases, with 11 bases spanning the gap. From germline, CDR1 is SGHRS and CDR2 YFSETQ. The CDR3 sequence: CASSGGWATDTQYF. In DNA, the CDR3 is TGCGCCAGCAGCGGTGGGTGGGCCACAGATACGCAGTATTTT. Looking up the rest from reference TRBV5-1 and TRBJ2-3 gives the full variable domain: KAGVTQTPRYLIKTRGQQVTLSCSPISGHRSVSWYQQTPGQGLQFLFEYFSETQRNKGNFPGRFSGRQFSNSRSEMNVSTLELGDSALYLCASSGGWATDTQYFGPGTRLTVL.

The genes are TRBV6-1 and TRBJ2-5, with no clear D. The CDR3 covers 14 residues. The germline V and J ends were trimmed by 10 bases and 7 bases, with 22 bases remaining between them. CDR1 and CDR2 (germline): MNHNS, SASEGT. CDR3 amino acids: CAISEWFSDGTQYF. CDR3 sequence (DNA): TGTGCCATATCGGAGTGGTTCTCCGATGGGACCCAGTACTTC.

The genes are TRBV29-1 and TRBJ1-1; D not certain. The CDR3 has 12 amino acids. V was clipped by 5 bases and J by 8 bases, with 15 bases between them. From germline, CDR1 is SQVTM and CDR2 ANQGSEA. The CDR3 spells CSVPGPRGEAFF. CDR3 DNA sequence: TGCAGCGTTCCTGGCCCTCGAGGAGAAGCTTTCTTT.

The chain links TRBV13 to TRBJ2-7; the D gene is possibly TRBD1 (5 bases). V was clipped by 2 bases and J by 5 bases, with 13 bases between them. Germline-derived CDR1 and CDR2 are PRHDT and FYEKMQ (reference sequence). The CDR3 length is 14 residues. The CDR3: CASSLSPQTDEQYF. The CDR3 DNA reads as TGTGCCAGCAGCTTAAGCCCCCAGACAGACGAGCAGTACTTC.